The 6 T cell receptor beta chains given below trace back to one sample, sequenced in a study of regulatory T cells in long-lasting Graves disease. The time point is: newly diagnosed GD, antithyroid drugs for less than 3 months. Construction of the TCR library relied on RNA isolated from PBMCs. CDR3 regions were amplified by Arm-PCR using iRepertoire HTBI primers to build TCR beta libraries. MiXCR, run by TCRdb on the multiplex PCR reads, gives a single entry per CDR3 protein. This table has some 560,000 distinct CDR3 sequences, more than 15% appearing once. The sample was also reused in another study, on T cells in Graves' hyperthyroidism and ophthalmopathy.

Material: peripheral blood mononuclear cells (PBMCs), obtained at new diagnosis, from a patient treated with antithyroid drugs. Every receptor here comes from a woman aged 35-60 years with Graves disease.

Remarks on this clonotype: Since no conserved phenylalanine or tryptophan closes the CDR3, a read error is the likely cause. The chain is built from TRBV4-1 and TRBJ1-3; the D is unclear. V lost 3 bases and J lost 0, with 9 bases in between. CDR1 and CDR2 from the germline V gene are MGHRA and YSYEKL. This CDR3 has 15 amino acids. This chain's CDR3 is CASSQSVFSGNTIYS. In nucleotides, the CDR3 is TGCGCCAGCAGCCAGTCCGTGTTCTCTGGAAACACCATATATTCT.

At least ten counts were recorded for this clonotype. This chain joins TRBV2 and TRBJ2-3, with 8 bases identical to TRBD1. The CDR3 is 13 amino acids. Germline lookup yields CDR1 SNHLY and CDR2 FYNNEI. Losses at the gene ends were 7 bases for V and 6 bases for J; bases not matched to a gene: 6. DNA of the CDR3: TGTGCCAGCAAAGACAGGGGTCTCGATACGCAGTATTTT. This translates into CASKDRGLDTQYF.

The chain recombines TRBV4-2 with TRBJ1-6; D unresolved. In germline, CDR1 is LGHNA, CDR2 YNFKEQ. This CDR3 spans 14 amino acids. V was clipped by 8 bases and J by 5 bases, with 13 bases between them. The CDR3 DNA reads as TGTGCCAGCTCTGGAGGCTTACATAATTCACCCCTCCACTTT. Its protein product is CASSGGLHNSPLHF.

This clonotype was seen repeatedly, ten times or more. This sequence joins TRBV6-1 and TRBJ1-5, with D possibly matching TRBD1 (5 bases). V lost 3 bases and J lost 5, with 8 bases in between. Looked up from germline, CDR1 is MNHNS and CDR2 is SASEGT. The CDR3 is made up of 13 amino acids. The CDR3 here is CASSDRDYQPQHF. CDR3 sequence (DNA): TGTGCCAGCAGTGACAGGGATTATCAGCCCCAGCATTTT.

To note about this clonotype: One end of the junction fails to match germline, which may point to a read error. The chain employs TRBV5-1 and TRBJ1-4; D ambiguous. The V gene's germline CDR1 is SGHRS and CDR2 YFSETQ. This CDR3 is built from 15 residues. CDR3 DNA: TGTGCCAGCAGCCACCCCGCCAGAAGAAATGAAAAACTGTTTTTT. Its translation is CASSHPARRNEKLFF.

A word on this clonotype: A much larger clone is a single base away; this may be a read error. This sequence joins TRBV12-3 or TRBV12-4 and TRBJ2-2; tentatively, D is TRBD2 (6 bases). This CDR3 has 14 residues. CDR3 loop: CTSSLTRGGGELFF. The CDR3 coding sequence is TGTACCAGCAGTCTGACTAGAGGTGGCGGGGAGCTGTTTTTT.